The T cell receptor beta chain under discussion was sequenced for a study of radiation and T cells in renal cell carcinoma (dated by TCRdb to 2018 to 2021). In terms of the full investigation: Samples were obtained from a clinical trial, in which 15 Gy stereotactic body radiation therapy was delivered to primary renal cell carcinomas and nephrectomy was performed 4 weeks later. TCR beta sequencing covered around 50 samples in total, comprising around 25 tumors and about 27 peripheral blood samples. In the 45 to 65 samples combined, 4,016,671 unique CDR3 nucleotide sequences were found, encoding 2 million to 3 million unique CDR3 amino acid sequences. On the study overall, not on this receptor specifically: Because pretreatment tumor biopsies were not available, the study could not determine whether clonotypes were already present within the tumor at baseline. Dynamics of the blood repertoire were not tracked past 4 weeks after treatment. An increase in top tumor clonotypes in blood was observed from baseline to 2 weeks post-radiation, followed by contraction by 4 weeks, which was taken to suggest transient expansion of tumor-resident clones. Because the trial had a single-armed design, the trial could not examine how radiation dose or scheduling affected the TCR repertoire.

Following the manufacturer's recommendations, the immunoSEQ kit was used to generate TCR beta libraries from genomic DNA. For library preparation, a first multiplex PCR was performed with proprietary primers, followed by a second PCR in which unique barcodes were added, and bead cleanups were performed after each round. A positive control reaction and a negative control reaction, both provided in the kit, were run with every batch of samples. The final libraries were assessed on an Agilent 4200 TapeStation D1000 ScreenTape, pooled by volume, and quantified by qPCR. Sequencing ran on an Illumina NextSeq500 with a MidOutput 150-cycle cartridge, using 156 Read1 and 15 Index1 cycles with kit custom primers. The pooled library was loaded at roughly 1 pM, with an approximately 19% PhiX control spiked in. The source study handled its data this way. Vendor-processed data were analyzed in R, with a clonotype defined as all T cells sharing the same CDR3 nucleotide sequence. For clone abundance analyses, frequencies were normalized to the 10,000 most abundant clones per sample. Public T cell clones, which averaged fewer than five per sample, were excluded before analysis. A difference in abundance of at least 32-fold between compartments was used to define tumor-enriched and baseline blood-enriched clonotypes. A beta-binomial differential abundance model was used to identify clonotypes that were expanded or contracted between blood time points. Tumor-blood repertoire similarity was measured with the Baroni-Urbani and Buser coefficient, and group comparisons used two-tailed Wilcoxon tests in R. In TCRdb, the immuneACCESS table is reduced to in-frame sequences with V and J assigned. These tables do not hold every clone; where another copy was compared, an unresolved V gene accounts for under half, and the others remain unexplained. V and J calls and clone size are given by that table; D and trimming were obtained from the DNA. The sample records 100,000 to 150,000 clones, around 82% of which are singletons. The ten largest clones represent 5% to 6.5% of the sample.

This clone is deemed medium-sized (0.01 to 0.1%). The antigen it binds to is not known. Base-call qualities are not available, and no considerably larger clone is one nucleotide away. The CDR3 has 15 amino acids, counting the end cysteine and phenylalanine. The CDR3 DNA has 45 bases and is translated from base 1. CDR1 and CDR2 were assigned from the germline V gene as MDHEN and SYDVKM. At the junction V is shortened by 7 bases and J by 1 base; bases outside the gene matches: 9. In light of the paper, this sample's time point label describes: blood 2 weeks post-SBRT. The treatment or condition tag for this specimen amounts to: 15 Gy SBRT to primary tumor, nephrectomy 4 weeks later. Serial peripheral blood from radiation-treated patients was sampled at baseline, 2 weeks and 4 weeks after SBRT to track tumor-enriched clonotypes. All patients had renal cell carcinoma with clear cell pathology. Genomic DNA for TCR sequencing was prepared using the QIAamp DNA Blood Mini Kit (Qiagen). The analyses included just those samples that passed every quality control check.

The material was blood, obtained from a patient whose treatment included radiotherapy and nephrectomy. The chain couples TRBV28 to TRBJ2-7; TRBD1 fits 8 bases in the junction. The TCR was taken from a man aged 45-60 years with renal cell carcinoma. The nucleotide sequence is TGTGCCAGCACTCCTCAACGGACAGGGTCCTACGAGCAGTACTTC. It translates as CASTPQRTGSYEQYF. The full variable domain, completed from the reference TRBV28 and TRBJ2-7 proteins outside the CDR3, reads DVKVTQSSRYLVKRTGEKVFLECVQDMDHENMFWYRQDPGLGLRLIYFSYDVKMKEKGDIPEGYSVSREKKERFSLILESASTNQTSMYLCASTPQRTGSYEQYFGPGTRLTVT.